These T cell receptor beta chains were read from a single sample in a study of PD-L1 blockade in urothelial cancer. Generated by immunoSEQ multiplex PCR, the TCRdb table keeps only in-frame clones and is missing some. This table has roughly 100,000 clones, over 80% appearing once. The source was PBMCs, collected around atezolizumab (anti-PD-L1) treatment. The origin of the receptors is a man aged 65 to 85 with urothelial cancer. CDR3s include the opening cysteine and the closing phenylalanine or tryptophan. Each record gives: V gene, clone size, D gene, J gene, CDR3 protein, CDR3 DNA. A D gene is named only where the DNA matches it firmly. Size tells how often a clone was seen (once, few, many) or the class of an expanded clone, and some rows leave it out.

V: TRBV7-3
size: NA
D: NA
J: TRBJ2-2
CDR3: CASSSPRTTITGELFF
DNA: TGTGCCAGCAGCTCCCCCCGGACTACCATTACCGGGGAGCTGTTTTTT

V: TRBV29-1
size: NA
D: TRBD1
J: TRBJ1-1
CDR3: CSVTRTGENTEAFF
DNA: TGCAGCGTTACAAGGACAGGGGAGAACACTGAAGCTTTCTTT

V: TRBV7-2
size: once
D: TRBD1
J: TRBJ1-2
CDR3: CASSRTGNYGYTF
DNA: TGTGCCAGCAGCCGGACAGGGAACTATGGCTACACCTTC

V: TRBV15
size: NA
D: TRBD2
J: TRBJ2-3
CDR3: CATSSLAGGRTDTQYF
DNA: TGTGCCACCAGCAGCCTAGCGGGGGGGCGCACAGATACGCAGTATTTT

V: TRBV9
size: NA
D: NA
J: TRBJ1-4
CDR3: CASSVALNEKLFF
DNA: TGTGCCAGCAGCGTAGCCCTGAATGAAAAACTGTTTTTT

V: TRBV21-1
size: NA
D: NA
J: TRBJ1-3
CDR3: CASSKPRGGTRNTIYF
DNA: TGTGCCAGCAGCAAACCCCGGGGGGGGACTAGAAACACCATATATTTT

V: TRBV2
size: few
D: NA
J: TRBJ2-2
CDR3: CASTPRGGELFF
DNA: TGTGCCAGCACCCCTCGGGGCGGGGAGCTGTTTTTT

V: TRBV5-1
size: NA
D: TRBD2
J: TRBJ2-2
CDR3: CASSLALAGTANTGELFF
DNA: TGCGCCAGCAGCTTGGCACTAGCGGGAACCGCGAACACCGGGGAGCTGTTTTTT

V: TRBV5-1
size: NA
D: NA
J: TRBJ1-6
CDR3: CASSLEPREYSPLHF
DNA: TGCGCCAGCAGCTTGGAGCCCCGAGAATACTCACCCCTCCACTTT

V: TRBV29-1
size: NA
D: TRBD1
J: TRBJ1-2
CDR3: CSVAGGSGYTF
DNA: TGCAGCGTAGCAGGGGGATCTGGCTACACCTTC